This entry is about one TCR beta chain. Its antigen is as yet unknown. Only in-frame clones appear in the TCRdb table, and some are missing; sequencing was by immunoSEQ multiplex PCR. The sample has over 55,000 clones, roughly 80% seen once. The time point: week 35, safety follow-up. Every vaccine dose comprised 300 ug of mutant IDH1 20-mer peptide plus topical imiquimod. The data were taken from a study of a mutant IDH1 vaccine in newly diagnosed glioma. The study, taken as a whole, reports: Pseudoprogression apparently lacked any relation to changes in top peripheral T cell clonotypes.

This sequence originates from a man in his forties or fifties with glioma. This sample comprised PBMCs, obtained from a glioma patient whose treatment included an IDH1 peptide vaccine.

This CDR3 reads CASSEAQNREVETQYF. The CDR3 DNA reads as TGTGCCAGCAGTGAAGCGCAGAACAGGGAGGTTGAGACCCAGTACTTC. The chain couples TRBV6-1 to TRBJ2-5; D is perhaps TRBD1 or TRBD2 (6 bases each). CDR1 is MNHNS and CDR2 is SASEGT in the germline V gene. The length of the CDR3 is 16 residues. V gave up 0 bases and J gave up 5 bases, with 16 bases separating them.